A selection of T cell receptor beta chains follows, all from one sample in a study of T cell responses to AZD1222 COVID-19 vaccine. Using immunoSEQ multiplex PCR, the repertoire was profiled, and TCRdb retains in-frame clones only, with some absent. The sample has 90,000 to 130,000 clones; more than 70% are singletons. The source was peripheral blood, collected on day 0 of MenACWY control vaccination. The origin of the receptors is an adult in good health. CDR3s include the opening cysteine and the closing phenylalanine or tryptophan. A D gene is named only where the DNA matches it firmly. Rows give clone size only sometimes, using once, few, many, or a class for an expanded clone.

d_call j_call clone_size v_call cdr3_aa cdr3_nt
- TRBJ1-1 - TRBV10-1 CASSDAEGTEAFF TGCGCCAGCAGTGATGCAGAGGGCACTGAAGCTTTCTTT
- TRBJ1-1 - TRBV29-1 CSVAVSGDTEAFF TGCAGCGTCGCCGTTTCAGGCGACACTGAAGCTTTCTTT
TRBD2 TRBJ2-5 - TRBV12-5 CASAMTSGGSGAQYF TGTGCTAGTGCCATGACTAGCGGGGGGTCCGGGGCCCAGTACTTC
TRBD1 TRBJ1-2 - TRBV12-3/TRBV12-4 CASSSTTGGGTF TGTGCCAGCAGTTCGACCACAGGGGGCGGCACCTTC
- TRBJ1-1 - TRBV11-1 CASSLQGSTEAFF TGTGCCAGCAGCTTACAGGGGAGTACTGAAGCTTTCTTT
- TRBJ1-3 - TRBV3-1/TRBV3-2 CASSDTISGNTIYF TGTGCCAGCAGCGATACTATCTCTGGAAACACCATATATTTT
TRBD1 TRBJ1-5 - TRBV19 CASNPRQGVSNQPQHF TGTGCCAGTAATCCCCGGCAGGGGGTCAGCAATCAGCCCCAGCATTTT
TRBD1 TRBJ1-5 - TRBV19 CASSIGTGGGQPQHF TGTGCCAGTAGTATAGGGACAGGGGGCGGACAGCCCCAGCATTTT
TRBD1 TRBJ1-6 once TRBV4-2 CASSQDPGQGNSPLHF TGTGCCAGCAGCCAAGATCCGGGACAGGGGAATTCACCCCTCCACTTT
TRBD1 TRBJ1-1 few TRBV5-1 CASSLGQGTYRTEAFF TGCGCCAGCAGCTTAGGACAGGGGACCTATCGCACTGAAGCTTTCTTT
TRBD1 TRBJ1-1 - TRBV5-1 CASRNRGSGTEAFF TGCGCCAGCAGGAACAGGGGGTCGGGCACTGAAGCTTTCTTT
- TRBJ1-2 - TRBV6-5 CASSYGRGSYYGYTF TGTGCCAGCAGTTACGGACGGGGCTCCTACTATGGCTACACCTTC
TRBD2 TRBJ2-5 - TRBV4-2 CASSQQGGGQETQYF TGTGCCAGCAGCCAACAAGGCGGGGGGCAAGAGACCCAGTACTTC
- TRBJ1-1 - TRBV5-8 CASSLSRDGGTEAFF TGTGCCAGCAGCTTGTCGAGGGACGGTGGCACTGAAGCTTTCTTT
- TRBJ1-6 - TRBV7-9 CASSRQGNSPLHF TGTGCCAGCAGCCGGCAGGGCAATTCACCCCTCCACTTT
TRBD1 TRBJ1-1 - TRBV6-2/TRBV6-3 CASSLTGAEAFF TGTGCCAGCAGTCTTACAGGGGCTGAAGCTTTCTTT
TRBD2 TRBJ2-1 - TRBV7-7 CASSPGGYNEQFF TGTGCTAGCAGCCCGGGGGGGTACAATGAGCAGTTCTTC